The 23 T cell receptor beta chains reported below all come from one sample, sequenced in a study of post-analysis software for immune sequencing data. The antigens of these receptors remain unknown. cDNA libraries of TCR beta carried unique molecular identifiers. TCRdb reprocessed the PCR reads with MiXCR, giving one entry per CDR3 protein. This sample has hundreds of thousands of distinct CDR3 sequences, with 59% found just once. Study-wide results and limits: In patients, about 5 TRBV segments were more frequent than in controls, with TRBV5-6, TRBV5-1 and TRBV20-1 among them.

The sequencing input was blood. Receptor source: a girl between 2 and 10 years old with multiple sclerosis.

The chain couples TRBV5-1 to TRBJ2-4, with D maybe TRBD2 (6 bases). The J call may be in error: the DNA end matches TRBJ2-7 better. The CDR3 runs 15 residues. The germline V gene has CDR1 SGHRS and CDR2 YFSETQ. The CDR3 nucleotides read TGCGCCAGCAGCTTGGACGGGACTGTCGCCTACGAGCAGTACTTC. Residues: CASSLDGTVAYEQYF.

CDR3 sequence reads: CASSLGGLAGAQETQYF. The DNA for the CDR3 is TGTGCCAGCAGTTTAGGTGGACTAGCGGGAGCCCAAGAGACCCAGTACTTC. The V gene is TRBV12-3 or TRBV12-4, the J gene TRBJ2-5; 13 bases match TRBD2. The CDR3 extends over 17 amino acids. The V segment lost 1 base and the J segment 1 base; nucleotides outside the gene matches: 3.

The genes are TRBV15 and TRBJ1-1; unclear D gene. Germline-derived CDR1 and CDR2 are LNHNV and YYDKDF (reference sequence). The CDR3 runs 14 residues. The V and J ends lost 0 bases and 3 bases respectively, with 8 bases between them. CDR3 nucleotide sequence: TGTGCCACCAGCAGAGATAACGCAGACACTGAAGCTTTCTTT. Protein: CATSRDNADTEAFF. Combining the CDR3 with reference TRBV15 and TRBJ1-1 gives the whole variable domain DAMVIQNPRYQVTQFGKPVTLSCSQTLNHNVMYWYQQKSSQAPKLLFHYYDKDFNNEADTPDNFQSRRPNTSFCFLDIRSPGLGDTAMYLCATSRDNADTEAFFGQGTRLTVV.

The V gene is TRBV5-1, the J gene TRBJ1-1; TRBD1 is a possible D gene (5 bases). Germline V gene data show CDR1 as SGHRS and CDR2 as YFSETQ. V lost 4 bases, J lost 5 bases, and 18 bases lay in between. CDR3 length: 15 amino acids. This CDR3 reads CASSLGEGSGTEAFF. The CDR3 DNA reads TGCGCCAGCAGCCTGGGGGAGGGCTCGGGGACTGAAGCTTTCTTT.

The chain combines TRBV5-1 with TRBJ2-5; 8 bases agree with TRBD2. In germline, CDR1 is SGHRS, CDR2 YFSETQ. Trimming at V came to 0 bases and at J to 7 bases, leaving 14 bases not matched to a gene. This CDR3 has 17 amino acids. Here the CDR3 reads CASSLVERSRAGGTQYF. The CDR3 region has the DNA TGCGCCAGCAGCTTGGTGGAACGCAGCCGGGCGGGAGGGACCCAGTACTTC.

This clonotype was counted a few times. The V and J genes are TRBV20-1 and TRBJ2-1; 9 nucleotides line up with TRBD2. The V and J ends lost 4 bases and 3 bases, in that order; junction bases with no gene match: 7. The CDR3 totals 15 residues. Germline V gives CDR1 DFQATT, CDR2 SNEGSKA (reference sequence). CDR3 nucleotide sequence: TGCAGTGCTACTTACAGGACTAGCGACTACAATGAGCAGTTCTTC. This codes for CSATYRTSDYNEQFF.

This chain connects TRBV25-1 to TRBJ1-6; D is ambiguous. V lost 7 bases, J lost 10 bases, and 11 bases lay in between. The CDR3 has 12 residues. Germline lookup yields CDR1 MGHDK and CDR2 SYGVNS. CDR3 amino acids: CASKGRDSPLHF. For the CDR3, the DNA is TGTGCCAGCAAAGGAAGAGACTCACCCCTCCACTTT.

The chain joins TRBV10-3 to TRBJ2-1; 12 bases are a match to TRBD2. The V segment lost 2 bases and the J segment 7 bases; nucleotides outside the gene matches: 15. The CDR3 consists of 19 residues. The germline V gene encodes CDR1 ENHRY and CDR2 SYGVKD. The CDR3 is CAISEASGGAASKRNEQFF. The DNA for the CDR3 is TGTGCCATCAGTGAGGCTAGCGGGGGGGCGGCATCAAAGAGGAATGAGCAGTTCTTC.

The table lists this clonotype with a few counts. The chain joins TRBV7-2 to TRBJ2-1; D ambiguous. In germline, CDR1 is SGHTA, CDR2 FQGNSA. The CDR3 is 17 residues long. Trimming shortened V by 1 base and J by 6 bases, and 19 bases separated the two germline ends. CDR3 nucleotide sequence: TGTGCCAGCAGCTTAGTTATTAGGACGGGTTTAATCAATGAGCAGTTCTTC. As protein: CASSLVIRTGLINEQFF.

The chain links TRBV12-3 or TRBV12-4 to TRBJ1-2; D unresolved. This CDR3 contains 14 residues. V dropped 3 bases and J dropped 4 bases, with 12 bases sitting between them. The CDR3 coding sequence is TGTGCCAGCAGTTTTTATCGGGGTTCCTATGGCTACACCTTC. This gives the protein CASSFYRGSYGYTF.

This clonotype was seen ten or more times. The chain couples TRBV20-1 to TRBJ2-3; no reliable D call. The CDR3 runs to 15 residues. Germline CDR1 reads DFQATT; CDR2 reads SNEGSKA (reference sequence). The ends were cut back, 1 base at V and 1 base at J, with 12 bases in the middle. The CDR3 coding sequence is TGCAGTGCTAGAGTTCCGGTCGTGGGCACAGATACGCAGTATTTT. This codes for CSARVPVVGTDTQYF.

This clonotype turned up a few times. The J gene is TRBJ2-5, the V gene TRBV7-4; 7 bases line up with TRBD1. Trimming took 4 bases from V and 1 from J; bases not matched to a gene: 9. The CDR3 is made up of 16 amino acids. Germline assignment: CDR1 SGHVT and CDR2 SQSDAQ. The CDR3 is CASSCRQGRSQETQYF. The CDR3 nucleotides read TGTGCCAGCAGCTGCCGACAGGGCCGTTCCCAAGAGACCCAGTACTTC.

This clonotype was observed a handful of times. This chain links TRBV7-9 with TRBJ2-5, with D perhaps matching TRBD2 (5 bases). The DNA matches TRBJ2-7 better at its end, which makes the J call doubtful. The CDR3 has 13 amino acids. Germline CDR1 and CDR2: SEHNR and FQNEAQ (reference sequence). CDR3 region: CASSLAEGGEQYF. CDR3 bases: TGTGCCAGCAGCTTAGCAGAGGGCGGCGAGCAGTACTTC.

V is TRBV3-1 and J is TRBJ1-2, with D possibly TRBD1 on 5 matching bases. This CDR3 comprises 16 residues. V lost 3 bases to trimming and J lost 5 bases, with 19 bases between them. Germline V gives CDR1 LGHDT, CDR2 YNNKEL (reference sequence). CDR3: CASSQERDYRTYGYTF. The CDR3 region has the DNA TGTGCCAGCAGCCAGGAACGGGACTATCGGACGTATGGCTACACCTTC.

This chain links TRBV20-1 with TRBJ2-1; unclear D gene. V gave up 3 bases and J gave up 9 bases, with 12 bases separating them. Germline V gene sequence: CDR1 DFQATT, CDR2 SNEGSKA (reference sequence). This CDR3 is built from 12 residues. The CDR3 bases are TGCAGTGCTAGTGTGATGGCTCGTGAGCAGTTCTTC. Its translation: CSASVMAREQFF.

V usage is TRBV7-9 and J usage is TRBJ2-1; 8 nucleotides agree with TRBD2. The J segment lost 8 bases and the V segment lost 3 bases, leaving 6 bases of the junction unmatched. Germline-derived CDR1 and CDR2 are SEHNR and FQNEAQ (reference sequence). The CDR3 has 14 amino acids. CDR3 coding DNA: TGTGCCAGCAGCTTCATGGGACTAGTAGATGAGCAGTTCTTC. Amino acid sequence: CASSFMGLVDEQFF.

This clonotype was observed many times. CDR3 nucleotides: TGCAGTGCTAGGTGGCGGGGGCGGAACAATGAGCAGTTCTTC. Residues: CSARWRGRNNEQFF. This chain joins TRBV20-1 and TRBJ2-1; tentative D call: TRBD2 (7 bases). Germline CDR1 reads DFQATT; CDR2 reads SNEGSKA (reference sequence). The CDR3 covers 14 residues. V was pared by 3 bases and J by 5 bases, with 14 bases between.

Points on this clonotype: At one end, the junction sequence differs from germline, possibly due to a read error. The chain couples TRBV10-3 to TRBJ2-6; 10 bases match TRBD2. The germline gives CDR1 ENHRY, CDR2 SYGVKD. The CDR3 runs 19 residues. DNA for the CDR3: TGTGCCATCAGAAGGTCACTAGCGGGGCTTCCTCTTGGGACCAACGTCCTGACTTTC. Protein sequence: CAIRRSLAGLPLGTNVLTF.

This chain joins TRBV29-1 and TRBJ2-1, with 8 bases lining up with TRBD1. The CDR3 sequence is 13 residues long. V lost 4 bases to trimming and J lost 8 bases; unmatched junction nucleotides: 7. CDR1 is SQVTM and CDR2 is ANQGSEA in the germline V gene. The chain's CDR3 is CSVGGQGADEQFF. CDR3 coding DNA: TGCAGCGTTGGGGGCCAGGGGGCCGATGAGCAGTTCTTC.

The chain is built from TRBV27 and TRBJ1-6; D may be TRBD1 (6 bases). Germline lookup yields CDR1 MNHEY and CDR2 SMNVEV (reference sequence). The CDR3 has 15 residues. Trimming took 2 bases from V and 9 from J, leaving 14 bases between them. Written as DNA, the CDR3 is TGTGCCAGCAGTTTACTAACAGGGTACGGTTCACCCCTCCACTTT. Translation gives CASSLLTGYGSPLHF.

In its sample, this clonotype was seen a few times. The chain links TRBV11-2 to TRBJ2-3, with D maybe TRBD1 (6 bases). The CDR3 has 15 residues. CDR1 and CDR2 (germline): SGHAT, FQNNGV. V was shortened by 1 base and J by 2 bases, with 10 bases between the two germline ends. The CDR3 bases are TGTGCCAGCAGCTTAGGGGGACACAACACAGATACGCAGTATTTT. Its protein is CASSLGGHNTDTQYF.

This chain connects TRBV25-1 to TRBJ2-1; D call uncertain. Trimming stripped 4 bases from V and 3 bases from J, with 7 bases between. In germline, CDR1 is MGHDK, CDR2 SYGVNS. The CDR3 extends over 13 amino acids. The CDR3 spells CASSGHIYNEQFF. The CDR3 coding sequence is TGTGCCAGCAGTGGACATATCTACAATGAGCAGTTCTTC. Full variable domain (outside the CDR3, taken from reference TRBV25-1 and TRBJ2-1): EADIYQTPRYLVIGTGKKITLECSQTMGHDKMYWYQQDPGMELHLIHYSYGVNSTEKGDLSSESTVSRIRTEHFPLTLESARPSHTSQYLCASSGHIYNEQFFGPGTRLTVL.

This chain links TRBV5-5 with TRBJ2-3; 7 nucleotides agree with TRBD1. This CDR3 is built from 15 residues. V trimming: 4 bases; J trimming: 1 base; junction bases outside the gene matches: 6. The V gene's germline CDR1 is SGHKS and CDR2 YYEKEE (reference sequence). The CDR3 nucleotides are TGTGCCAGCAGCGCTCACAGGGGTGGCACAGATACGCAGTATTTT. Protein sequence: CASSAHRGGTDTQYF.